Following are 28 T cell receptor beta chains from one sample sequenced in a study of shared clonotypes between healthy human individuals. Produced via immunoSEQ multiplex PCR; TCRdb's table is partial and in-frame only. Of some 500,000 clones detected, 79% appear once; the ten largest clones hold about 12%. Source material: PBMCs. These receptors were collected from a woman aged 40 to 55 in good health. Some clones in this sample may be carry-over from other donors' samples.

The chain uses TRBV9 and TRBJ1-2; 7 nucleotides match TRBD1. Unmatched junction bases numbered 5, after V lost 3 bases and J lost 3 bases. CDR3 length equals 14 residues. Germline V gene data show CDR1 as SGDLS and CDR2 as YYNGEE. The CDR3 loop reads CASSELTGYYGYTF. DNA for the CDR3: TGTGCCAGCAGCGAATTGACAGGGTACTATGGCTACACCTTC.

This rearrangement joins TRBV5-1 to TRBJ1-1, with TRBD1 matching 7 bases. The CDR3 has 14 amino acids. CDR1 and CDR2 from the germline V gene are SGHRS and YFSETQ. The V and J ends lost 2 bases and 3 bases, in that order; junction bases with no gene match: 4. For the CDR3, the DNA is TGCGCCAGCAGCTTAAGACAGGGACACACTGAAGCTTTCTTT. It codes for CASSLRQGHTEAFF.

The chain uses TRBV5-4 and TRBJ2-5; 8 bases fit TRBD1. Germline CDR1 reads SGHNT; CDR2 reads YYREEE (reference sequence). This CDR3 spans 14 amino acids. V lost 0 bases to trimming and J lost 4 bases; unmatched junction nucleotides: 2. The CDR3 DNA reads TGTGCCAGCAGCTTGGGGACAGGGCCAGAGACCCAGTACTTC. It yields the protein CASSLGTGPETQYF. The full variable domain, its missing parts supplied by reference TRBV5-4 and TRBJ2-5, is ETGVTQSPTHLIKTRGQQVTLRCSSQSGHNTVSWYQQALGQGPQFIFQYYREEENGRGNFPPRFSGLQFPNYSSELNVNALELDDSALYLCASSLGTGPETQYFGPGTRLLVL.

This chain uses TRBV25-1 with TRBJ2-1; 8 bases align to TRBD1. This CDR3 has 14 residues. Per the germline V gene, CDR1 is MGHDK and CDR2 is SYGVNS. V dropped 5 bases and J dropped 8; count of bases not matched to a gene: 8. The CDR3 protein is CASSPGQGRDEQFF. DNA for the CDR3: TGTGCCAGCAGTCCAGGACAGGGCCGGGATGAGCAGTTCTTC.

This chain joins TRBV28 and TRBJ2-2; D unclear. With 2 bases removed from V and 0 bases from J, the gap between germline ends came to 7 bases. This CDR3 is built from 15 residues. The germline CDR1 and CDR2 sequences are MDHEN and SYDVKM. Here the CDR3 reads CASSLRPTNTGELFF. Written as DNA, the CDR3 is TGTGCCAGCAGTTTAAGACCAACGAACACCGGGGAGCTGTTTTTT.

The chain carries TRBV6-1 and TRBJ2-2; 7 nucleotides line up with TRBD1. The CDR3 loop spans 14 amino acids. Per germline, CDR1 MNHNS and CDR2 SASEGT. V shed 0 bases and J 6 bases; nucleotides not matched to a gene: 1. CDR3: CASSEATGSGELFF. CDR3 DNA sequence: TGTGCCAGCAGTGAAGCGACAGGGTCCGGGGAGCTGTTTTTT.

CDR3 in DNA: TGTGCCAGCAATTCCCCCGGGACGTACAATGAGCAGTTCTTC. It codes for CASNSPGTYNEQFF. The rearrangement joins TRBV9 to TRBJ2-1; D possibly matches TRBD1 or TRBD2 (5 bases each). Looked up from germline, CDR1 is SGDLS and CDR2 is YYNGEE. V lost 6 bases and J 4 bases, leaving 14 bases between the germline ends. The CDR3 spans 14 residues.

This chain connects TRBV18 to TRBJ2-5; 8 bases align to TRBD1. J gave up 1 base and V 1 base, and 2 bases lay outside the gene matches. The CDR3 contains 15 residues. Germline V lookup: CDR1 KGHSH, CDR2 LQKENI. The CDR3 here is CASSPRQGTQETQYF. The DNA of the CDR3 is TGTGCCAGCTCACCACGACAGGGGACCCAAGAGACCCAGTACTTC.

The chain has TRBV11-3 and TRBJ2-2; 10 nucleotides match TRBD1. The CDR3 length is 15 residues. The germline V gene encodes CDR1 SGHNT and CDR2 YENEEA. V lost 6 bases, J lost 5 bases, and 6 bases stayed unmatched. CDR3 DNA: TGTGCCAGCAGTTCCGGGACAGGGGTGACCGGGGAGCTGTTTTTT. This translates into CASSSGTGVTGELFF.

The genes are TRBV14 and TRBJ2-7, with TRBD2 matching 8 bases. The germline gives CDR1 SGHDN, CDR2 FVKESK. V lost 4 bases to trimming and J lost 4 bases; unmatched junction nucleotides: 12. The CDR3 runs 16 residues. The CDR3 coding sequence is TGTGCCAGCAGCCGGACGACACTAGCGGAACCTTACGAGCAGTACTTC. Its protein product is CASSRTTLAEPYEQYF.

The CDR3 here is CASSFSAGEQNEQFF. CDR3 bases: TGCGCCAGCAGCTTTAGCGCAGGGGAGCAGAATGAGCAGTTCTTC. The chain carries TRBV5-1 and TRBJ2-1; D may be TRBD1 (6 bases). CDR1 and CDR2 from the germline V gene are SGHRS and YFSETQ. The V gene lost 2 bases and the J gene lost 7 bases, with 16 bases spanning the gap. The length of the CDR3 is 15 residues.

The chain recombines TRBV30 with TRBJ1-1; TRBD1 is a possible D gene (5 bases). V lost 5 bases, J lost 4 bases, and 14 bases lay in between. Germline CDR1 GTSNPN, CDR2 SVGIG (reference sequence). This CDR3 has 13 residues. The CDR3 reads CAWRRGEATEAFF. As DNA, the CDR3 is TGTGCCTGGCGGAGGGGAGAGGCCACTGAAGCTTTCTTT.

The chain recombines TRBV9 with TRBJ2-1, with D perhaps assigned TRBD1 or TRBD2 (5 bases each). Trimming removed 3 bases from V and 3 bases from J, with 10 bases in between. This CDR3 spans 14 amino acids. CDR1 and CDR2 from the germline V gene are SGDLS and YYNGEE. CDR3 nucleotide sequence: TGTGCCAGCAGCGCGACTGGGGGCTACAATGAGCAGTTCTTC. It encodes CASSATGGYNEQFF.

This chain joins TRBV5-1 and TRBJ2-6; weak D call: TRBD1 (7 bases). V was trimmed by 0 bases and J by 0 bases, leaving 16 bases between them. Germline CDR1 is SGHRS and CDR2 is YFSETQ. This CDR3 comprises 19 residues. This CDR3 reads CASSLAGGRGNSGANVLTF. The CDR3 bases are TGCGCCAGCAGCTTGGCCGGGGGCAGGGGGAACTCTGGGGCCAACGTCCTGACTTTC. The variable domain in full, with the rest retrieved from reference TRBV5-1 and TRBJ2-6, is KAGVTQTPRYLIKTRGQQVTLSCSPISGHRSVSWYQQTPGQGLQFLFEYFSETQRNKGNFPGRFSGRQFSNSRSEMNVSTLELGDSALYLCASSLAGGRGNSGANVLTFGAGSRLTVL.

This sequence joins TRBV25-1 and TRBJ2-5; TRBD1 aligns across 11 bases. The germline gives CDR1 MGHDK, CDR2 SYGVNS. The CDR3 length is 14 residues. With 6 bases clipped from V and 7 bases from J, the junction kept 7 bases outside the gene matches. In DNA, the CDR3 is TGTGCCAGCAGAGACCCGGGACAGGGGGGGACCCAGTACTTC. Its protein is CASRDPGQGGTQYF.

The CDR3 DNA follows: TGTGCCAGTAGTGACAGGGGGCTCAATCAGCCCCAGCATTTT. Residues: CASSDRGLNQPQHF. The chain links TRBV19 to TRBJ1-5, with 10 bases lining up with TRBD1. Germline values: CDR1 LNHDA, CDR2 SQIVND (reference sequence). There are 14 residues in the CDR3. The ends lost 5 bases at V and 3 bases at J; junction bases unmatched: 1.

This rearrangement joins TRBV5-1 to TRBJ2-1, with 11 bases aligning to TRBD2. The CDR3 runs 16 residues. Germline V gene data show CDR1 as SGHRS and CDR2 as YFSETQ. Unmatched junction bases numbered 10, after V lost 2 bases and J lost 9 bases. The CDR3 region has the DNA TGCGCCAGCAGCTTAGCCGGGACTAGCGGTCTCGGTGAGCAGTTCTTC. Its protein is CASSLAGTSGLGEQFF. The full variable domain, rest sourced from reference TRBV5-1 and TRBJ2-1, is KAGVTQTPRYLIKTRGQQVTLSCSPISGHRSVSWYQQTPGQGLQFLFEYFSETQRNKGNFPGRFSGRQFSNSRSEMNVSTLELGDSALYLCASSLAGTSGLGEQFFGPGTRLTVL.

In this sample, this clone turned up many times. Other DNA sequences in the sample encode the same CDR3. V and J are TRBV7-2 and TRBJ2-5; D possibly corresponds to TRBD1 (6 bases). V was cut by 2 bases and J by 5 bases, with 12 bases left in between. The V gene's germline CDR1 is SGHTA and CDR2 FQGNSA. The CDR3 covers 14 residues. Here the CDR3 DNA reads TGTGCCAGCAGCTTAAGGCAGGGGAGTGAGACCCAGTACTTC. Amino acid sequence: CASSLRQGSETQYF.

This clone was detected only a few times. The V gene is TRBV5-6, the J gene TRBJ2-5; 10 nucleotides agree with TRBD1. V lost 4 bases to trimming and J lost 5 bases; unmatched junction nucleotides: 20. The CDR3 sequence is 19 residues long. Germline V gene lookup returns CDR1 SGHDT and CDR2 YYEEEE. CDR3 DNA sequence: TGTGCCAGCAGCAGTCTTGCGACAGGGGGCGAGGTCGGTCGGGAGACCCAGTACTTC. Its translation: CASSSLATGGEVGRETQYF.

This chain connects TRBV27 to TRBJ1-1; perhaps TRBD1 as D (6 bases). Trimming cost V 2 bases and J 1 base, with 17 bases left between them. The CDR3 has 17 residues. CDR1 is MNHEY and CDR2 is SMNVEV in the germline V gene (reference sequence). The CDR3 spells CASSLTGFWGSNTEAFF. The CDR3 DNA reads TGTGCCAGCAGTTTAACAGGGTTTTGGGGATCGAACACTGAAGCTTTCTTT.

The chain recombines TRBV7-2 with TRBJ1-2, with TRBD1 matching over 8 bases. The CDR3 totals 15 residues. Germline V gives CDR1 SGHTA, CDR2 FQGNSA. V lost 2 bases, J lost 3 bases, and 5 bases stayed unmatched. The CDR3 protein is CASSLMGQVYYGYTF. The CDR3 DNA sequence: TGTGCCAGCAGCTTAATGGGACAGGTATACTATGGCTACACCTTC.

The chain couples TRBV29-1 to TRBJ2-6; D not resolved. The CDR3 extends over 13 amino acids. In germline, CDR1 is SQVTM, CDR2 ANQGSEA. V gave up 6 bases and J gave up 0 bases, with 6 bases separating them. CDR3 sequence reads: CSVLRSGANVLTF. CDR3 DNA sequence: TGCAGCGTGTTACGCTCTGGGGCCAACGTCCTGACTTTC.

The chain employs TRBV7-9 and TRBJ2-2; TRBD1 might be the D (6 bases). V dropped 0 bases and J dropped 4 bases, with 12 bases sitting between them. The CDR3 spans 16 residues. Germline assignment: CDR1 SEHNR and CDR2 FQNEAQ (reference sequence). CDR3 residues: CASSLAWGRSTGELFF. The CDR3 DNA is TGTGCCAGCAGCTTAGCTTGGGGGCGCAGCACCGGGGAGCTGTTTTTT.

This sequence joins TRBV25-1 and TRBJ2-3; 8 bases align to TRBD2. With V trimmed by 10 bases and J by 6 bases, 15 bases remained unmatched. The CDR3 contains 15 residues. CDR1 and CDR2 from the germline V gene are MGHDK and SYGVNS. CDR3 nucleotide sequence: TGTGCCACGTCAGAGTCCGGACTAGCTCGGGATACGCAGTATTTT. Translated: CATSESGLARDTQYF.

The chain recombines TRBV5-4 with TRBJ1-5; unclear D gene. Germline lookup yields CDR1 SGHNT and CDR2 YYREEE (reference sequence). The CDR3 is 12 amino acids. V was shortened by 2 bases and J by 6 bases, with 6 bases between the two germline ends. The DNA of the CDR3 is TGTGCCAGCAGCTTATGGGGTCAGCCCCAGCATTTT. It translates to CASSLWGQPQHF.

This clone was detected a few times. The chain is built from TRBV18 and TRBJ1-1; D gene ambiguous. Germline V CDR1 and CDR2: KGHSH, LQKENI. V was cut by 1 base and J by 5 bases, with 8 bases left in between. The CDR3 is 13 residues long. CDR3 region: CASSPLSYTEAFF. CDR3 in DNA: TGTGCCAGCTCACCACTGTCCTATACTGAAGCTTTCTTT.

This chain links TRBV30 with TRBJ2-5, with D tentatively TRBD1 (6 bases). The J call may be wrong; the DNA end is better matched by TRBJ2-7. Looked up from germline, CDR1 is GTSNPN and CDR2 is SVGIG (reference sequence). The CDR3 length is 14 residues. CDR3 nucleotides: TGTGCCTGGAGTGTGACAGGTTCGACCTACGAGCAGTACTTC. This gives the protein CAWSVTGSTYEQYF.

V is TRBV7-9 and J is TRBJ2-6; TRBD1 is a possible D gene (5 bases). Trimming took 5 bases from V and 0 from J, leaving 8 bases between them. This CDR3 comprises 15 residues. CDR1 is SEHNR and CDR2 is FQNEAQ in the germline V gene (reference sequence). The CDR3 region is CASSPGNSGANVLTF. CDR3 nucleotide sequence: TGTGCCAGCAGCCCAGGGAACTCTGGGGCCAACGTCCTGACTTTC.